One T cell receptor beta chain is described in this entry. This CDR3 comprises 16 residues. V dropped 6 bases and J dropped 0; count of bases not matched to a gene: 8. Germline-derived CDR1 and CDR2 are SQVTM and ANQGSEA. The sample comes from a study of blood T cell repertoires in COVID-19. Study overall: There were acute and convalescent COVID-19 samples, and they came from the United States, Italy and Spain. Sources were T cells, B-cell-depleted T cells, or PBMCs; the material itself was cDNA or gDNA.

Per the authors' pipeline: Quantification of nucleated cells was approximated via reference gene primer amplification. Clones were read by immunoSEQ multiplex PCR, and TCRdb kept only the in-frame ones, dropping some. V and J calls and clone size are as listed in that table; D and trimming were resolved from the DNA. The sample consists of some 400,000 clones, about nine tenths of them appearing once. The chain carries TRBV29-1 and TRBJ2-7; 13 positions agree with TRBD2. The clonotype originates from a middle-aged woman who had been exposed to COVID-19. The specimen was PBMCs or T cells enriched from blood (not recorded which). The DNA of the CDR3 is TGCAGCGTAACCGGACTAGCGGGAGATACCTCCTACGAGCAGTACTTC. Encoded protein: CSVTGLAGDTSYEQYF.